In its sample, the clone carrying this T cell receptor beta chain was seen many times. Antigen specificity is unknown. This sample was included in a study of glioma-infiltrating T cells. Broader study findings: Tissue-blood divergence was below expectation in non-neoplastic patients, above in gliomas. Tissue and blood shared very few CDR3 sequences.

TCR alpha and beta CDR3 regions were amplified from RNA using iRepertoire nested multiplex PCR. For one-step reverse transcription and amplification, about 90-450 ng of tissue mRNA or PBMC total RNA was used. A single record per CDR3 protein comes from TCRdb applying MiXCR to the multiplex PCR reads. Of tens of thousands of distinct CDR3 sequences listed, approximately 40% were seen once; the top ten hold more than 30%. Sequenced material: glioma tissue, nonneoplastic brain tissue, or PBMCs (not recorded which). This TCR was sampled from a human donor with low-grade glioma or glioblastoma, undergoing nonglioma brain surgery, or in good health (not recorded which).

The CDR3 here is CASSQRQGHVVDTQYF. The CDR3 DNA follows: TGTGCCAGCAGTCAACGACAGGGGCACGTAGTAGATACGCAGTATTTT. This chain connects TRBV11-1 to TRBJ2-3, with 8 bases matching TRBD1. CDR3 length: 16 amino acids. Germline values: CDR1 SGHAT, CDR2 FQDESV (reference sequence). Unmatched junction bases numbered 13, after V lost 6 bases and J lost 5 bases.